This T cell receptor (beta chain) was profiled in a study of vaccination effects on CD4 cells after COVID-19. Regarding this clone: Its antigen is unidentified.

Findings and limits, study-wide: Clones from infection and from vaccination both contracted markedly late after vaccination.

Peptide-pool stimulation followed by sequencing identified expanded antigen-specific CD4+ clonotypes in the ViraFEST assay. With about 9 days of culture completed, CD4+ T cells were isolated. The participants, recipients of two vaccine doses, got either BNT162b2 or mRNA-1273. No vaccinee had earlier SARS-CoV-2 infection, and nucleocapsid antibodies were negative. Wells containing two million PBMC each were cultured with around 9.1 IU/ml IL-2 and about 10 ug/ml peptides. A half-volume exchange with IL-2 medium occurred on days 3 and 7. This CDR3 has 15 residues. CDR1 is ENHRY and CDR2 is SYGVKD in the germline V gene. The ends lost 3 bases at V and 1 base at J; junction bases unmatched: 5. The table came from immunoSEQ multiplex PCR; TCRdb's copy has only in-frame clones and leaves some out. The table lists some 35,000 clones, around four fifths of them singletons.

The TCR originated in a human donor who received a COVID-19 vaccine. Some clones in this sample may be carry-over from other donors' samples. The rearrangement joins TRBV10-3 to TRBJ1-1; 7 bases align to TRBD1. The material was CD4+ T cells from PBMCs cultured with HCoV-NL63 spike peptides, obtained after COVID-19 vaccination. The CDR3 reads CAISDPGQQNTEAFF. The CDR3 nucleotides read TGTGCCATCAGTGATCCGGGACAGCAGAACACTGAAGCTTTCTTT.